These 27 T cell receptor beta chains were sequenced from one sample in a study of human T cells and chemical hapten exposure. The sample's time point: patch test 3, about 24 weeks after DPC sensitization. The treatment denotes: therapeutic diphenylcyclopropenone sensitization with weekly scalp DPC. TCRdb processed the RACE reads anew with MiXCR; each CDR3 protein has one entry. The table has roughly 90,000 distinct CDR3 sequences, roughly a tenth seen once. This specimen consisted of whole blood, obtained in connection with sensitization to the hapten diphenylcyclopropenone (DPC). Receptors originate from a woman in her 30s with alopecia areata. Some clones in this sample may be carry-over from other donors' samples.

The CDR3 DNA is TGTGCCATCAGTGAGTCAGGTGAGCAGTTCTTC. It yields the protein CAISESGEQFF. The V call is TRBV10-3, the J call TRBJ2-1; D remains ambiguous. The ends were cut back, 0 bases at V and 9 bases at J, with 3 bases in the middle. Germline CDR1 is ENHRY and CDR2 is SYGVKD. This CDR3 comprises 11 residues.

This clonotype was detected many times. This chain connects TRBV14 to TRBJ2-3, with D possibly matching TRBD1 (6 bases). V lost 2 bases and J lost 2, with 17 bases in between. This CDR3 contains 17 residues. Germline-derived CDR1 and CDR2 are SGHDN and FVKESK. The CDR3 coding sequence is TGTGCCAGCAGCCAAAGCGGTTTCAGGGGATACACAGATACGCAGTATTTT. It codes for CASSQSGFRGYTDTQYF.

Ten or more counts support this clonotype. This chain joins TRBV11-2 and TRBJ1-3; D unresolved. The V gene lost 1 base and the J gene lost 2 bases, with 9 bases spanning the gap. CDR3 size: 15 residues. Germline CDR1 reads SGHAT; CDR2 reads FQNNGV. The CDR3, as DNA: TGTGCCAGCAGCTTAGTTTCAGGACCTGGAAACACCATATATTTT. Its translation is CASSLVSGPGNTIYF. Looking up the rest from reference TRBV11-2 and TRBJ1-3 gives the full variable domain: EAGVAQSPRYKIIEKRQSVAFWCNPISGHATLYWYQQILGQGPKLLIQFQNNGVVDDSQLPKDRFSAERLKGVDSTLKIQPAKLEDSAVYLCASSLVSGPGNTIYFGEGSWLTVV.

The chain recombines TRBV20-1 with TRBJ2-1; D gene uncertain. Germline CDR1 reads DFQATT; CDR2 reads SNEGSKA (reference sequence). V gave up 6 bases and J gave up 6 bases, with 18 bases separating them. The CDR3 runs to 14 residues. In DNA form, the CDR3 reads TGCAGTGCCCACATTCTTAGCCGGTCCAATGAGCAGTTCTTC. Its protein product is CSAHILSRSNEQFF.

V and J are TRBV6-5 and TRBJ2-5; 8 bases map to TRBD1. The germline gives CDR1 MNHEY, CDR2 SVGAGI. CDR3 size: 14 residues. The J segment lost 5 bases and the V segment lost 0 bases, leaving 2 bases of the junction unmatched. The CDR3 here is CASSYSYRGETQYF. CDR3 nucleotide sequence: TGTGCCAGCAGTTACTCGTACAGGGGGGAGACCCAGTACTTC.

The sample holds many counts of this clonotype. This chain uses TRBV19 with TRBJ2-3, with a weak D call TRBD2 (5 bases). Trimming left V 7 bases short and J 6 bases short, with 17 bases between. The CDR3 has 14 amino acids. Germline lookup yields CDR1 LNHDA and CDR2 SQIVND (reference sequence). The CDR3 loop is CASTPEAWRDTQYF. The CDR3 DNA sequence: TGTGCCAGTACCCCGGAGGCGTGGCGGGATACGCAGTATTTT. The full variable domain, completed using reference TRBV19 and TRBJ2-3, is DGGITQSPKYLFRKEGQNVTLSCEQNLNHDAMYWYRQDPGQGLRLIYYSQIVNDFQKGDIAEGYSVSREKKESFPLTVTSAQKNPTAFYLCASTPEAWRDTQYFGPGTRLTVL.

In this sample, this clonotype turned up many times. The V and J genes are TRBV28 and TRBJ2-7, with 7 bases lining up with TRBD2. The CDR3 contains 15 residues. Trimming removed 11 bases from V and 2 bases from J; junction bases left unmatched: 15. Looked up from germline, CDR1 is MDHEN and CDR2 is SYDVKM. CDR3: CAAKTGASGPYEQYF. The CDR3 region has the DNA TGTGCCGCAAAAACCGGGGCTAGCGGACCCTACGAGCAGTACTTC.

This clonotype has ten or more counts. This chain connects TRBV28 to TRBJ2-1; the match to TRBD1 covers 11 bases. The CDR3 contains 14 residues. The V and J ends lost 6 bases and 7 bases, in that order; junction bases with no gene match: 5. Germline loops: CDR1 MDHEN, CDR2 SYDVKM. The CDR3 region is CASRLGTGGNEQFF. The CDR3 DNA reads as TGTGCCAGCAGATTGGGGACAGGGGGGAATGAGCAGTTCTTC.

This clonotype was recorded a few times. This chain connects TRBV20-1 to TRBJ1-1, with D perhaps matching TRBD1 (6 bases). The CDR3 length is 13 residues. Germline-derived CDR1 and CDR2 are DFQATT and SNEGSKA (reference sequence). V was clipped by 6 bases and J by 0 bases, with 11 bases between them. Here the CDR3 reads CSADGQLNTEAFF. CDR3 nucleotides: TGCAGTGCAGATGGACAGTTGAACACTGAAGCTTTCTTT.

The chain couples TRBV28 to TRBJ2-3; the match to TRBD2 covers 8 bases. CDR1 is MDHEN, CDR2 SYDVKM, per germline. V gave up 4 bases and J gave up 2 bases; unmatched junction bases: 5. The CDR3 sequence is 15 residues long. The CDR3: CASSSLAGHTDTQYF. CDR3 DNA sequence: TGTGCCAGCAGTTCTTTAGCGGGGCACACAGATACGCAGTATTTT.

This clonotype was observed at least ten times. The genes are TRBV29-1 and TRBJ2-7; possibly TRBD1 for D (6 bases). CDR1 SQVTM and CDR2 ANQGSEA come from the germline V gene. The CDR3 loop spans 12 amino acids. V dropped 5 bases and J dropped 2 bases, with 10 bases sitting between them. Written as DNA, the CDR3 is TGCAGCGTTCGACAGGTCACCTACGAGCAGTACTTC. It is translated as CSVRQVTYEQYF.

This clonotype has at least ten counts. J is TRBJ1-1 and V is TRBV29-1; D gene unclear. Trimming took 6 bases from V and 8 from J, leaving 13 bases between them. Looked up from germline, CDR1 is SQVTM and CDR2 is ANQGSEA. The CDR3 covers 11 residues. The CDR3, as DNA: TGCAGCGTGGTTGGCGGCGGCGAAGCTTTCTTT. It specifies CSVVGGGEAFF.

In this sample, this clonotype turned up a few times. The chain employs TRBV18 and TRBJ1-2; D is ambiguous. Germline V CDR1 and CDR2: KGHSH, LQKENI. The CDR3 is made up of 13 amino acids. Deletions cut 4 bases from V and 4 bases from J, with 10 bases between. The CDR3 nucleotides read TGTGCCAGCTCACTCCCCCGCATCTATGGCTACACCTTC. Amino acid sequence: CASSLPRIYGYTF.

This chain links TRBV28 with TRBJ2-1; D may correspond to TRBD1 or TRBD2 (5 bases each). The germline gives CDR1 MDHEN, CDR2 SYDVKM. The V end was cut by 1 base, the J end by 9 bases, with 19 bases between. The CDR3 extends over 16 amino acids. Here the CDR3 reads CASSLSRPVSGTEQFF. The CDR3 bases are TGTGCCAGCAGTTTATCACGGCCAGTCTCTGGGACTGAGCAGTTCTTC.

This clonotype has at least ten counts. The CDR3 DNA follows: TGTGCCAGCAGTGAAGGGGGGACAGGGAACGGCTACACCTTC. Encoded protein: CASSEGGTGNGYTF. The chain joins TRBV6-1 to TRBJ1-2; 9 nucleotides line up with TRBD1. J lost 8 bases, V lost 1 base, and 5 bases had no gene match. Per germline, CDR1 MNHNS and CDR2 SASEGT. The length of the CDR3 is 14 residues.

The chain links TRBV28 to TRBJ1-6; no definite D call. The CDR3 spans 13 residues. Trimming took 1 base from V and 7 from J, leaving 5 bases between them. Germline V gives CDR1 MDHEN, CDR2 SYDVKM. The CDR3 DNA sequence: TGTGCCAGCAGTTTATTAGGCAATTCACCCCTCCACTTT. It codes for CASSLLGNSPLHF.

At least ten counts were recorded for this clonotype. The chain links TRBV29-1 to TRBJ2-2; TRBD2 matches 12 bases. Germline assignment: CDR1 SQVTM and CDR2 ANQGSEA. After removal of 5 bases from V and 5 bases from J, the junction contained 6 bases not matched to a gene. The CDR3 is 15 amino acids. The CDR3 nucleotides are TGCAGCGTTTCTGGACTAGCGGGGAGTACCGGGGAGCTGTTTTTT. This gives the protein CSVSGLAGSTGELFF.

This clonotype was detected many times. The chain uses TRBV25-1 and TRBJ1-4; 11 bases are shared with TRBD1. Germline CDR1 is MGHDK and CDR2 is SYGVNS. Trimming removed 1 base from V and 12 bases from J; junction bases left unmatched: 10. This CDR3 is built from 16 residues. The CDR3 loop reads CASSEWRTGGMVELFF. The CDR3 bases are TGTGCCAGCAGTGAATGGAGGACAGGGGGCATGGTAGAACTGTTTTTT.

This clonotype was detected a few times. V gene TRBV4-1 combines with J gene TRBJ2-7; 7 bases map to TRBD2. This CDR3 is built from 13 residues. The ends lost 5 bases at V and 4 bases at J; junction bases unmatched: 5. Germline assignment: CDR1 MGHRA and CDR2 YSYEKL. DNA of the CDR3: TGCGCCAGCAGCGAGAGGGAGGGTTACGAGCAGTACGTC. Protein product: CASSEREGYEQYV.

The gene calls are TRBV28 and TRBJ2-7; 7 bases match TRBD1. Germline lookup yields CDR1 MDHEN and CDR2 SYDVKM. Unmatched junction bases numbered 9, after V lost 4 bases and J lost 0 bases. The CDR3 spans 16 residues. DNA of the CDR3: TGTGCCAGCAGTTCACCCCTTTACAGGGGCTCCTACGAGCAGTACGTC. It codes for CASSSPLYRGSYEQYV.

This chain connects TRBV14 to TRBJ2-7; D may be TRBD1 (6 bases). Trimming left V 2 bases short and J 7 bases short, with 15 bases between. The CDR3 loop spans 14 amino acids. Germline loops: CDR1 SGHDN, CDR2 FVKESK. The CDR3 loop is CASSQRLFQGEQYF. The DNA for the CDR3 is TGTGCCAGCAGCCAAAGGCTGTTCCAGGGGGAGCAGTACTTC.

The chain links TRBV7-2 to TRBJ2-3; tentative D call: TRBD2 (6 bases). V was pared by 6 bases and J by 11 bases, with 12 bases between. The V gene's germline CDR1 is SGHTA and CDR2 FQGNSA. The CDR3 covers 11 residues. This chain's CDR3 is CASSSAGGQYF. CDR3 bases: TGTGCCAGCAGTTCCGCCGGGGGGCAGTATTTT.

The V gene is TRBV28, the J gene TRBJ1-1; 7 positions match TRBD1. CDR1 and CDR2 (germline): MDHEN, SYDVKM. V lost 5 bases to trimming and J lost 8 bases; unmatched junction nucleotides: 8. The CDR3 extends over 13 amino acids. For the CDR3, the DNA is TGTGCCAGCAGTCCCTCTTGGGGACAGGAAGCTTTCTTT. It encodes CASSPSWGQEAFF.

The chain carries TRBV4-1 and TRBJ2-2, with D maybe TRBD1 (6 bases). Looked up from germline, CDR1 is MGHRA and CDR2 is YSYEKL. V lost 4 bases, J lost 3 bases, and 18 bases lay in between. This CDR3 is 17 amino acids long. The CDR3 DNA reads TGCGCCAGCAGCCGACTTACAGGGAAAGTCGACACCGGGGAGCTGTTTTTT. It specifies CASSRLTGKVDTGELFF.

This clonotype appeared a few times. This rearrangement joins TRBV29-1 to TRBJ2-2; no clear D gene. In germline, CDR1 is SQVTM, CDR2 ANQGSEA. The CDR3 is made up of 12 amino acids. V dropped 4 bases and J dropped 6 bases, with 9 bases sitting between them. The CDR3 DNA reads TGCAGCGTTGGGAAGGGTGCCGGGGAGCTGTTTTTT. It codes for CSVGKGAGELFF.

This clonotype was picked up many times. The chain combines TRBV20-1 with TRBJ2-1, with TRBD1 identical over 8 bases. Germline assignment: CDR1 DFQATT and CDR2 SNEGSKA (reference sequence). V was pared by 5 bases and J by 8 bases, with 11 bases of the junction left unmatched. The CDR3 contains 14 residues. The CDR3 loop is CSALQGASEDEQFF. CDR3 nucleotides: TGCAGTGCTCTCCAGGGGGCGTCTGAGGATGAGCAGTTCTTC.

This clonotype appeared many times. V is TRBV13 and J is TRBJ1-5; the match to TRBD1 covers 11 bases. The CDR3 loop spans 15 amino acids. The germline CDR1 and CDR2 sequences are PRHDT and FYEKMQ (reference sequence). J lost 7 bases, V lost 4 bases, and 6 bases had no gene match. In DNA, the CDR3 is TGTGCCAGCAGCTCGGGACAGGGGGGGATCCAGCCCCAGCATTTT. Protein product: CASSSGQGGIQPQHF.